Listed below are T cell receptor beta chains from one sample, sequenced in a study of CD8 T cells in Susac syndrome. In TCRdb, the immunoSEQ multiplex PCR reads were re-called with MiXCR into one record per CDR3 protein. The sample includes 100,000 or so distinct CDR3 sequences, about nine tenths of them seen just once. The sequenced material came from CD4+ T cells from PBMCs. Every receptor here comes from a human donor in good health. Both conserved end residues are part of each CDR3. Each record gives: J gene, clone size, V gene, D gene, CDR3 protein, CDR3 DNA. A D gene is named only where the DNA matches it firmly. Size is omitted from some rows. Given values are once, few, many or a class for expanded clones.

>TRBJ1-4|NA|TRBV11-2|NA
CASSLAAGWVGEKLFF
TGTGCCAGCAGCTTAGCTGCAGGGTGGGTGGGTGAAAAACTGTTTTTT
>TRBJ2-5|few|TRBV7-9|NA
CASSAGRQETQYF
TGTGCCAGCAGCGCGGGACGCCAAGAGACCCAGTACTTC
>TRBJ2-7|NA|TRBV3-1|NA
CASRAGARAYEQYF
TGTGCCAGCAGGGCCGGAGCTAGAGCCTACGAGCAGTACTTC
>TRBJ2-5|NA|TRBV7-2|TRBD1
CASSLRRTGETQYF
TGTGCCAGCAGTCTACGTAGGACAGGAGAGACCCAGTACTTC
>TRBJ2-7|NA|TRBV2|NA
CASSDIQGNEQYF
TGTGCCAGCAGTGATATCCAGGGAAACGAGCAGTACTTC
>TRBJ2-1|NA|TRBV6-2/TRBV6-3|NA
CAGQAAGSYNEQFF
TGTGCCGGACAGGCAGCGGGCTCCTACAATGAGCAGTTCTTC
>TRBJ1-6|NA|TRBV3-1|NA
CASSQQDGGDSPLHF
TGTGCCAGCAGCCAACAGGACGGGGGAGATTCACCCCTCCACTTT
>TRBJ2-2|NA|TRBV12-3/TRBV12-4|NA
CASSPFPGELFF
TGTGCCAGCAGTCCCTTCCCCGGGGAGCTGTTTTTT
>TRBJ1-1|NA|TRBV6-1|NA
CASSETWTANTEAFF
TGTGCCAGCAGTGAAACCTGGACGGCTAACACTGAAGCTTTCTTT
>TRBJ2-3|NA|TRBV20-1|NA
CSAKEIPANTDTQYF
TGCAGTGCTAAGGAGATTCCCGCGAACACAGATACGCAGTATTTT
>TRBJ2-1|NA|TRBV9|NA
CASSVDSYNEQFF
TGTGCCAGCAGCGTAGACAGTTACAATGAGCAGTTCTTC
>TRBJ2-2|NA|TRBV2|TRBD2
CASSEAPPGLAKVGGELFF
TGTGCCAGCAGTGAGGCCCCCCCGGGACTAGCTAAGGTGGGCGGGGAGCTGTTTTTT
>TRBJ2-7|NA|TRBV5-6|NA
CASSLGIDYEQYF
TGTGCCAGCAGCTTGGGCATAGACTACGAGCAGTACTTC
>TRBJ2-2|NA|TRBV4-2|TRBD2
CASSQDRVSGGTGELFF
TGTGCCAGCAGCCAAGATCGCGTTAGCGGGGGCACCGGGGAGCTGTTTTTT
>TRBJ2-1|NA|TRBV3-1|NA
CASSPWTIRSYNEQFF
TGTGCCAGCAGCCCTTGGACTATCCGCTCCTACAATGAGCAGTTCTTC
>TRBJ1-1|NA|TRBV5-1|NA
CASSPPQGRQPTEAFF
TGCGCCAGCAGCCCACCGCAGGGACGGCAGCCCACTGAAGCTTTCTTT
>TRBJ2-3|NA|TRBV7-2|TRBD2
CASSFGRVGTDTQYF
TGTGCCAGCAGCTTTGGGAGGGTGGGCACAGATACGCAGTATTTT
>TRBJ2-3|NA|TRBV7-9|TRBD2
CASRPTSGSTDTQYF
TGTGCCAGCAGACCCACTAGCGGGAGCACAGATACGCAGTATTTT
>TRBJ2-3|NA|TRBV7-9|NA
CASSFGSDTQYF
TGTGCCAGCAGCTTCGGCTCAGATACGCAGTATTTT
>TRBJ2-1|NA|TRBV3-1|TRBD2
CASSQDPSGGVREQFF
TGTGCCAGCAGCCAAGATCCGAGCGGGGGGGTACGAGAGCAGTTCTTC
>TRBJ1-5|few|TRBV7-6|NA
CASSLEGLNQPQHF
TGTGCCAGCAGCTTAGAGGGCCTCAATCAGCCCCAGCATTTT
>TRBJ2-7|NA|TRBV6-1|NA
CASRQGAYEQYF
TGTGCCAGCAGACAGGGAGCCTACGAGCAGTACTTC
>TRBJ1-1|NA|TRBV3-1|NA
CASSQLSARNTEAFF
TGTGCCAGCAGCCAACTTTCGGCGAGGAACACTGAAGCTTTCTTT
>TRBJ2-7|NA|TRBV7-9|NA
CASSPGGASREQYF
TGTGCCAGCAGCCCAGGTGGGGCTTCACGAGAGCAGTACTTC
>TRBJ1-2|NA|TRBV7-2|TRBD1
CASSPSTGANYGYTF
TGTGCCAGCAGCCCGTCGACAGGGGCAAACTATGGCTACACCTTC
>TRBJ2-1|NA|TRBV6-4|NA
CASSVGLGVYNEQFF
TGTGCCAGCAGTGTAGGTCTAGGAGTCTACAATGAGCAGTTCTTC
>TRBJ2-7|NA|TRBV7-2|NA
CASSPAAWEAQYF
TGTGCCAGCAGTCCTGCTGCATGGGAGGCGCAGTACTTC
>TRBJ2-3|NA|TRBV20-1|TRBD2
CSASTLAGSSDTQYF
TGCAGTGCTAGTACTCTAGCGGGGTCATCAGATACGCAGTATTTT
>TRBJ1-5|NA|TRBV6-5|NA
CASSYSGTSGQPQHF
TGTGCCAGCAGTTACTCGGGGACGAGCGGTCAGCCCCAGCATTTT
>TRBJ2-7|NA|TRBV19|NA
CASSVTGHSYEQYF
TGTGCCAGTAGTGTAACGGGCCACTCCTACGAGCAGTACTTC